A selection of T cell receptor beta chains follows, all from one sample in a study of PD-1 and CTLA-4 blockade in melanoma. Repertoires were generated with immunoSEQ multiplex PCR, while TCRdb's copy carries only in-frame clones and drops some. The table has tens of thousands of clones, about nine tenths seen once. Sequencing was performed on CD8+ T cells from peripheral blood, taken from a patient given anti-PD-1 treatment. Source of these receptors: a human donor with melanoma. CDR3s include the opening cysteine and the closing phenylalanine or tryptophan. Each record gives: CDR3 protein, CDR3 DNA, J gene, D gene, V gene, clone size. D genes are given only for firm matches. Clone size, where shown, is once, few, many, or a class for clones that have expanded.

CDR3 protein: CASSIGFAYEQYF
CDR3 DNA: TGTGCCAGTAGTATAGGGTTCGCATACGAGCAGTACTTC
J gene: TRBJ2-7
D gene: NA
V gene: TRBV19
clone size: NA

CDR3 protein: CASSRGNTEAFF
CDR3 DNA: TGTGCCAGCAGCAGGGGGAACACTGAAGCTTTCTTT
J gene: TRBJ1-1
D gene: NA
V gene: TRBV6-2/TRBV6-3
clone size: once

CDR3 protein: CASSIPTGELFF
CDR3 DNA: TGTGCCAGTAGTATTCCCACCGGGGAGCTGTTTTTT
J gene: TRBJ2-2
D gene: NA
V gene: TRBV19
clone size: few

CDR3 protein: CASSRLLGSDTQYF
CDR3 DNA: TGTGCCAGCAGCCGTCTGCTAGGGTCAGATACGCAGTATTTT
J gene: TRBJ2-3
D gene: NA
V gene: TRBV14
clone size: once

CDR3 protein: CASSYGQGAENTEAFF
CDR3 DNA: TGTGCCAGCAGCTACGGACAGGGGGCGGAAAACACTGAAGCTTTCTTT
J gene: TRBJ1-1
D gene: TRBD1
V gene: TRBV7-9
clone size: NA

CDR3 protein: CASSGAYTEAFF
CDR3 DNA: TGTGCCAGTAGTGGGGCTTACACTGAAGCTTTCTTT
J gene: TRBJ1-1
D gene: NA
V gene: TRBV19
clone size: NA

CDR3 protein: CASSGGGSRWPQHF
CDR3 DNA: TGTGCCAGCAGTGGGGGGGGATCCCGATGGCCCCAGCATTTT
J gene: TRBJ1-5
D gene: NA
V gene: TRBV28
clone size: NA

CDR3 protein: CASSYPQRTETGTEAFF
CDR3 DNA: TGTGCCAGCAGTTATCCTCAGAGGACCGAAACGGGCACTGAAGCTTTCTTT
J gene: TRBJ1-1
D gene: NA
V gene: TRBV6-2/TRBV6-3
clone size: once

CDR3 protein: CASREAGGRTDTQYF
CDR3 DNA: TGTGCCAGCCGGGAGGCAGGGGGCCGCACAGATACGCAGTATTTT
J gene: TRBJ2-3
D gene: NA
V gene: TRBV7-9
clone size: NA

CDR3 protein: CASSLFDNTEAFF
CDR3 DNA: TGTGCCAGCAGTTTATTTGATAACACTGAAGCTTTCTTT
J gene: TRBJ1-1
D gene: NA
V gene: TRBV28
clone size: few

CDR3 protein: CSVLDRGTEAFF
CDR3 DNA: TGCAGCGTATTAGACAGGGGCACTGAAGCTTTCTTT
J gene: TRBJ1-1
D gene: TRBD1
V gene: TRBV29-1
clone size: NA

CDR3 protein: CSVVDWSSYNEQFF
CDR3 DNA: TGCAGCGTTGTCGACTGGAGCTCCTACAATGAGCAGTTCTTC
J gene: TRBJ2-1
D gene: NA
V gene: TRBV29-1
clone size: NA

CDR3 protein: CASRGPGPSSPLHF
CDR3 DNA: TGTGCCAGTAGAGGACCGGGACCGAGTTCACCCCTCCACTTT
J gene: TRBJ1-6
D gene: NA
V gene: TRBV19
clone size: NA

CDR3 protein: CATSGLTDRTPLHF
CDR3 DNA: TGTGCCACCAGCGGCCTCACCGATAGGACACCCCTCCACTTT
J gene: TRBJ1-6
D gene: NA
V gene: TRBV15
clone size: NA

CDR3 protein: CASSQEDEAFF
CDR3 DNA: TGTGCCAGCAGCCAAGAAGATGAAGCTTTCTTT
J gene: TRBJ1-1
D gene: NA
V gene: TRBV4-2
clone size: NA

CDR3 protein: CASSQAVFRGYTF
CDR3 DNA: TGTGCCAGCAGCCAAGCAGTTTTTCGGGGCTACACCTTC
J gene: TRBJ1-2
D gene: NA
V gene: TRBV4-2
clone size: NA

CDR3 protein: CASSDRVGTEAFF
CDR3 DNA: TGTGCCAGCAGTGACAGGGTGGGAACTGAAGCTTTCTTT
J gene: TRBJ1-1
D gene: TRBD1
V gene: TRBV27
clone size: NA

CDR3 protein: CSVLQGDYEQYF
CDR3 DNA: TGCAGCGTTTTACAGGGGGACTACGAGCAGTACTTC
J gene: TRBJ2-7
D gene: TRBD1
V gene: TRBV29-1
clone size: NA

CDR3 protein: CASSPYNSGANVLTF
CDR3 DNA: TGTGCCAGCAGCCCCTACAACTCTGGGGCCAACGTCCTGACTTTC
J gene: TRBJ2-6
D gene: NA
V gene: TRBV7-2
clone size: once

CDR3 protein: CASKGLETSSYNSPLHF
CDR3 DNA: TGTGCCAGCAAGGGGCTAGAGACGAGCTCCTATAATTCACCCCTCCACTTT
J gene: TRBJ1-6
D gene: NA
V gene: TRBV2
clone size: once

CDR3 protein: CASSPTGVSYEQYF
CDR3 DNA: TGTGCCAGCAGCCCAACCGGTGTATCCTACGAGCAGTACTTC
J gene: TRBJ2-7
D gene: NA
V gene: TRBV5-8
clone size: NA

CDR3 protein: CASSYGRNNEQFF
CDR3 DNA: TGTGCCAGCAGTTACGGCAGAAACAATGAGCAGTTCTTC
J gene: TRBJ2-1
D gene: NA
V gene: TRBV6-5
clone size: NA

CDR3 protein: CAWSVGVNTEAFF
CDR3 DNA: TGTGCCTGGAGTGTAGGCGTGAACACTGAAGCTTTCTTT
J gene: TRBJ1-1
D gene: NA
V gene: TRBV30
clone size: NA

CDR3 protein: CASSLTGVSGYTF
CDR3 DNA: TGCGCCAGCAGCCTAACAGGGGTATCTGGCTACACCTTC
J gene: TRBJ1-2
D gene: TRBD1
V gene: TRBV4-3
clone size: NA

CDR3 protein: CASSFGIAGGNEQYF
CDR3 DNA: TGTGCCAGCAGCTTCGGAATAGCGGGGGGAAACGAGCAGTACTTC
J gene: TRBJ2-7
D gene: TRBD2
V gene: TRBV5-4
clone size: medium-sized

CDR3 protein: CASSSDGIEAFF
CDR3 DNA: TGTGCCAGCAGCTCGGACGGCATTGAAGCTTTCTTT
J gene: TRBJ1-1
D gene: NA
V gene: TRBV12-3/TRBV12-4
clone size: NA

CDR3 protein: CASSQAGNYNEQFF
CDR3 DNA: TGCGCCAGCAGCCAGGCAGGGAACTACAATGAGCAGTTCTTC
J gene: TRBJ2-1
D gene: NA
V gene: TRBV4-3
clone size: NA

CDR3 protein: CAISEGTGTNTEAFF
CDR3 DNA: TGTGCCATCAGTGAAGGGACAGGGACGAACACTGAAGCTTTCTTT
J gene: TRBJ1-1
D gene: TRBD1
V gene: TRBV10-3
clone size: few

CDR3 protein: CARTPVGRGNIVFF
CDR3 DNA: NA
J gene: TRBJ1-4
D gene: NA
V gene: TRBV10-1
clone size: NA

CDR3 protein: CASSARDSTTEAFF
CDR3 DNA: TGTGCCAGCAGCGCCCGGGACAGCACCACTGAAGCTTTCTTT
J gene: TRBJ1-1
D gene: TRBD1
V gene: TRBV7-9
clone size: NA

CDR3 protein: CASSLVGGPGVWDTEAFF
CDR3 DNA: TGTGCCAGCAGTTTAGTTGGAGGGCCGGGGGTATGGGACACTGAAGCTTTCTTT
J gene: TRBJ1-1
D gene: NA
V gene: TRBV27
clone size: NA

CDR3 protein: CASSPGDRGYEQYF
CDR3 DNA: TGTGCCAGCAGCCCCGGAGACAGGGGCTACGAGCAGTACTTC
J gene: TRBJ2-7
D gene: TRBD1
V gene: TRBV9
clone size: NA

CDR3 protein: CASSSFGQGYYEQYF
CDR3 DNA: TGTGCCAGCAGCTCGTTTGGACAGGGGTACTACGAGCAGTACTTC
J gene: TRBJ2-7
D gene: TRBD1
V gene: TRBV7-2
clone size: NA

CDR3 protein: CASSPPGAAGELFF
CDR3 DNA: TGTGCCAGCAGCCCACCAGGGGCGGCGGGGGAGCTGTTTTTT
J gene: TRBJ2-2
D gene: NA
V gene: TRBV7-9
clone size: few

CDR3 protein: CASSPTLTGGRYEQYF
CDR3 DNA: TGTGCCAGCAGCCCGACCCTAACAGGGGGAAGGTACGAGCAGTACTTC
J gene: TRBJ2-7
D gene: TRBD1
V gene: TRBV5-5
clone size: NA

CDR3 protein: CASSEGTPSSYNEQFF
CDR3 DNA: TGCGCCAGCAGCGAGGGGACCCCGAGCTCCTACAATGAGCAGTTCTTC
J gene: TRBJ2-1
D gene: NA
V gene: TRBV5-1
clone size: NA

CDR3 protein: CASSPGGTYSNQPQHF
CDR3 DNA: TGTGCCAGCAGCCCGGGGGGGACGTATAGCAATCAGCCCCAGCATTTT
J gene: TRBJ1-5
D gene: NA
V gene: TRBV5-6
clone size: NA

CDR3 protein: CASSRQGAETQYF
CDR3 DNA: TGTGCCAGCAGCCGACAGGGTGCCGAGACCCAGTACTTC
J gene: TRBJ2-5
D gene: TRBD1
V gene: TRBV5-8
clone size: NA

CDR3 protein: CASSPGGTEAFF
CDR3 DNA: TGTGCCAGCAGCCCTGGTGGCACTGAAGCTTTCTTT
J gene: TRBJ1-1
D gene: NA
V gene: TRBV13
clone size: NA

CDR3 protein: CASNMGSTDTQYF
CDR3 DNA: TGTGCCAGCAATATGGGCAGCACAGATACGCAGTATTTT
J gene: TRBJ2-3
D gene: NA
V gene: TRBV11-1
clone size: NA

CDR3 protein: CAISELGQGPQETQYF
CDR3 DNA: TGTGCCATCAGTGAGTTAGGACAGGGGCCACAAGAGACCCAGTACTTC
J gene: TRBJ2-5
D gene: TRBD1
V gene: TRBV10-3
clone size: NA